This TCR beta chain is from a study of cytomegalovirus exposure and HLA in healthy donors. Study at large: Out of 150 million to 200 million T cells, an earlier analysis found 117 million unique TCR beta sequences in total. Study-wide results and caveats: In an earlier analysis, in some 500 donors, most V segments appeared productive either ~90% or ~30% of the time.

Turning to this clone: Antigen specificity is unknown.

From germline, CDR1 is SGDLS and CDR2 YYNGEE. The V and J ends lost 3 bases and 0 bases respectively, with 10 bases between them. The CDR3 runs 15 residues. PCR employed 60 Vbeta and 13 Jbeta primers. The table came from immunoSEQ multiplex PCR; TCRdb's copy has only in-frame clones and leaves some out. In the table there are more than 150,000 clones, roughly 87% of which are singletons. This sequence originates from a girl less than two years old in good health and CMV-seronegative. This rearrangement joins TRBV9 to TRBJ2-1; tentatively, D is TRBD2 (6 bases). Sequencing input: PBMCs. CDR3 DNA sequence: TGTGCCAGCAGCGGACGGGGGACCTCCTACAATGAGCAGTTCTTC. Its protein is CASSGRGTSYNEQFF.